This is a list of T cell receptor beta chains from one sample in a study of blood T cell repertoires in COVID-19. Generated by immunoSEQ multiplex PCR, the TCRdb table keeps only in-frame clones and is missing some. In the table there are about 82,000 clones, about 80% of which are singletons. The sequencing sample was made of peripheral blood. The receptors shown here come from a woman aged 40 to 50 with active or convalescent COVID-19. The CDR3 runs from the conserved cysteine through the conserved F or W. Fields, in order: D gene, J gene, V gene, clone size, CDR3 DNA, CDR3 protein. A D gene is named only where the DNA matches it firmly. Clone sizes are given selectively: once, few, many, or a class where the clone is expanded.

>TRBD2|TRBJ2-1|TRBV5-1|.
TGCGCCAGCAGCCCTGGGACTAGCGGGATTTACAATGAGCAGTTCTTC
CASSPGTSGIYNEQFF
>.|TRBJ1-4|TRBV3-1/TRBV3-2|.
TGTGCCAGCAGCCCGCCTGGGCAGGGTAATGAAAAACTGTTTTTT
CASSPPGQGNEKLFF
>.|TRBJ1-5|TRBV18|few
TGTGCCAGCTCACGGGACTTAAATCAGCCCCAGCATTTT
CASSRDLNQPQHF
>TRBD1|TRBJ2-1|TRBV2|.
TGTGCCAGCAGTACCTACAGGGGGGAAAACAATGAGCAGTTCTTC
CASSTYRGENNEQFF
>.|TRBJ1-5|TRBV7-9|.
TGTGCCAGCAGCTTAGGCAGGGGAGATCAGCCCCAGCATTTT
CASSLGRGDQPQHF
>.|TRBJ2-5|TRBV19|.
TGTGCCAGTAGTAATTCCCGGGTTTTTGAAGAGACCCAGTACTTC
CASSNSRVFEETQYF
>.|TRBJ1-6|TRBV6-2/TRBV6-3|.
TGTGCCAGCAGTGGGCGATCGACAGTGGCGGATTCACCCCTCCACTTT
CASSGRSTVADSPLHF
>TRBD1|TRBJ2-7|TRBV6-1|.
TGTGCCAGCAGTGAAAGGACAGGGGGCTGGGAGCAGTACTTC
CASSERTGGWEQYF
>.|TRBJ1-1|TRBV12-3/TRBV12-4|.
TGTGCCAGCAGTTTTTTGAAAAGCGCTGAAGCTTTCTTT
CASSFLKSAEAFF
>TRBD2|TRBJ2-1|TRBV7-2|few
TGTGCCAGCAGCGGACTAGCGGGATGGTACAATGAGCAGTTCTTC
CASSGLAGWYNEQFF